This T cell receptor beta chain was captured in a study of T cell repertoires in cytomegalovirus infection. Trimming pared 6 bases from V and 4 bases from J, leaving 12 bases between. This CDR3 region has 14 residues. From germline, CDR1 is SGHTA and CDR2 FQGTGA. TCRdb processed the reads anew with MiXCR; each CDR3 protein has one entry. The table records about 740,000 distinct CDR3 sequences, 35% to 45% of them present only once. This clonotype was picked up a small number of times. This sequence was found in a human donor in good health (CMV status not recorded). Some clones in this sample may be carry-over from other donors' samples. Sequenced sample: PBMCs. The rearrangement links TRBV7-3 to TRBJ2-2; the D gene is possibly TRBD1 (6 bases). The CDR3 loop reads CASRPDRSTGELFF. The CDR3 DNA is TGTGCCAGCAGACCCGACAGGTCCACCGGGGAGCTGTTTTTT.